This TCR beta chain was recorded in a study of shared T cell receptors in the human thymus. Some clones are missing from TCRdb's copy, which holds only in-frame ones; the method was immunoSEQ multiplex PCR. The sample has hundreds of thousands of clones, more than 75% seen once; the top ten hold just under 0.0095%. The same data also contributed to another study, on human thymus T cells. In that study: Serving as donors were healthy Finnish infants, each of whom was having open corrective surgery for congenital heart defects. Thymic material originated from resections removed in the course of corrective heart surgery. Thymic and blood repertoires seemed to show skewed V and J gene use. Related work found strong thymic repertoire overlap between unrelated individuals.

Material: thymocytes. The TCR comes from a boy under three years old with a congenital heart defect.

CDR3 residues: CASSPIHGQGGEKLFF. CDR3 bases: TGTGCCAGCTCACCCATACACGGACAGGGGGGTGAAAAACTGTTTTTT. This chain uses TRBV18 with TRBJ1-4; 10 bases align to TRBD1. This CDR3 region has 16 residues. J lost 7 bases, V lost 3 bases, and 8 bases had no gene match. Germline CDR1 is KGHSH and CDR2 is LQKENI.